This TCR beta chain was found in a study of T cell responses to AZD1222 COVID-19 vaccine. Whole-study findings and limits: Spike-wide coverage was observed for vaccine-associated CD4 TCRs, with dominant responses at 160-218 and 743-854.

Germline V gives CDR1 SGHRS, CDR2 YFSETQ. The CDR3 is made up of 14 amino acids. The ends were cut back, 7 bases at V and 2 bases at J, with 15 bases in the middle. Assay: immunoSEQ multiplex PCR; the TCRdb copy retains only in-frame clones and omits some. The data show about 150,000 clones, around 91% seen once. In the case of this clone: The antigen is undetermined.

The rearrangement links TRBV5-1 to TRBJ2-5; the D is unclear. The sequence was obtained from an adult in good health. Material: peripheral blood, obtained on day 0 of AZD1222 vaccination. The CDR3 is CASSREGIQETQYF. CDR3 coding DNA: TGCGCCAGCTCAAGAGAAGGAATTCAAGAGACCCAGTACTTC.